This T cell receptor (beta chain) was sequenced for a study of sequential checkpoint blockade in melanoma. Study-wide context: 90 to 95 pretreatment tumor DNA samples were TCRβ immunosequenced.

Study observations and caveats: About 30 times likelier clinical benefit followed increased tumor T-cell fraction and clonality.

Some clones are missing from TCRdb's copy, which holds only in-frame ones; the method was immunoSEQ multiplex PCR. Among 35,000 to 40,000 clones listed, around 32% were seen once. Trimming pared 6 bases from V and 1 base from J, leaving 13 bases between. CDR3 length: 14 residues. The germline V gene has CDR1 SGDLS and CDR2 YYNGEE. For this clone: Its antigen is as yet unknown.

Treatment noted: randomized to nivolumab then ipilimumab (arm A) or the reverse (arm B). The sequence was obtained from a human donor with melanoma. Sequenced material: tumor tissue (inferred from file names), taken from a patient given nivolumab and ipilimumab in sequence. The rearrangement joins TRBV9 to TRBJ1-1, with D perhaps matching TRBD1 (5 bases). The CDR3 region is CASNQGNWNTEAFF. CDR3 in DNA: TGTGCCAGCAACCAGGGAAACTGGAACACTGAAGCTTTCTTT.